This is a list of T cell receptor beta chains from one sample in a study of graft-versus-host responses after intestinal transplantation. Assay: immunoSEQ multiplex PCR; the TCRdb copy retains only in-frame clones and omits some. The table includes about 70,000 clones, nearly 90% detected once. These TCRs' antigens remain unknown. The sample consisted of unstimulated CD8+ T cells sorted from spleen or lymph node cells, taken before transplant. Source of these receptors: a human donor who was the organ donor for an intestinal transplant. Both conserved end residues are part of each CDR3. The D gene is left open where the match is weak. Clone size is not always given. Where it is, it says once, few, many or a class for expanded clones.

j_gene: TRBJ1-2; len: 20; abundance: once; v_gene: TRBV4-1; d_gene: TRBD1; CDR3aa: CASSPSRGVDRAPANYGYTF; CDR3nt: TGCGCCAGCAGCCCCTCTCGTGGGGTGGACAGGGCCCCAGCTAACTATGGCTACACCTTC
j_gene: TRBJ2-1; len: 13; abundance: few; v_gene: TRBV30; d_gene: TRBD1; CDR3aa: CALKGAHYNEQFF; CDR3nt: TGTGCCTTGAAGGGGGCTCACTACAATGAGCAGTTCTTC
j_gene: TRBJ1-6; len: 15; abundance: -; v_gene: TRBV5-8; d_gene: -; CDR3aa: CASSLAGIVYSPLHF; CDR3nt: TGTGCCAGCAGCTTGGCCGGGATTGTTTATTCACCCCTCCACTTT
j_gene: TRBJ2-1; len: 18; abundance: -; v_gene: TRBV4-3; d_gene: TRBD1; CDR3aa: CASSQDIFGTGGKNEQFF; CDR3nt: TGCGCCAGCAGCCAAGATATTTTTGGGACAGGGGGCAAGAATGAGCAGTTCTTC
j_gene: TRBJ1-2; len: 16; abundance: -; v_gene: TRBV4-3; d_gene: TRBD1; CDR3aa: CASSQARDRWWGGYTF; CDR3nt: TGCGCCAGCAGCCAAGCCCGGGACAGGTGGTGGGGGGGCTACACCTTC
j_gene: TRBJ2-5; len: 17; abundance: -; v_gene: TRBV7-3; d_gene: TRBD2; CDR3aa: CASSLALAGTTQETQYF; CDR3nt: TGTGCCAGCAGCTTAGCACTAGCGGGGACCACCCAAGAGACCCAGTACTTC
j_gene: TRBJ1-2; len: 13; abundance: -; v_gene: TRBV28; d_gene: -; CDR3aa: CASSLWAGYGYTF; CDR3nt: TGTGCCAGCAGTTTGTGGGCTGGCTATGGCTACACCTTC
j_gene: TRBJ1-5; len: 18; abundance: -; v_gene: TRBV4-1; d_gene: -; CDR3aa: CASSQDGPIQGGTLPQHF; CDR3nt: TGCGCCAGCAGCCAAGACGGGCCGATACAGGGAGGGACTCTGCCCCAGCATTTT
j_gene: TRBJ2-2; len: 14; abundance: -; v_gene: TRBV6-4; d_gene: TRBD1; CDR3aa: CASSGGQGTGELFF; CDR3nt: TGTGCCAGCAGTGGGGGACAGGGCACCGGGGAGCTGTTTTTT
j_gene: TRBJ1-6; len: 14; abundance: -; v_gene: TRBV6-5; d_gene: -; CDR3aa: CASSFGGPNSPLHF; CDR3nt: TGTGCCAGCAGCTTCGGGGGACCAAATTCACCCCTCCACTTT
j_gene: TRBJ1-6; len: 15; abundance: once; v_gene: TRBV19; d_gene: TRBD1; CDR3aa: CASSITGGSNSPLHF; CDR3nt: TGTGCCAGTAGTATTACAGGGGGGTCTAATTCACCCCTCCACTTT
j_gene: TRBJ1-2; len: 17; abundance: -; v_gene: TRBV7-9; d_gene: -; CDR3aa: CASSPTAPPAANYGYTF; CDR3nt: TGTGCCAGCAGCCCGACAGCCCCACCGGCCGCTAACTATGGCTACACCTTC
j_gene: TRBJ1-4; len: 14; abundance: -; v_gene: TRBV4-2; d_gene: TRBD1; CDR3aa: CASSQDRGGEKLFF; CDR3nt: TGTGCCAGCAGCCAGGACAGGGGGGGTGAAAAACTGTTTTTT
j_gene: TRBJ1-2; len: 21; abundance: -; v_gene: TRBV4-3; d_gene: TRBD1; CDR3aa: CASSQAGSPAIGTGQGYGYTF; CDR3nt: TGCGCCAGCAGCCAAGCGGGATCGCCGGCCATTGGGACAGGCCAAGGCTATGGCTACACCTTC
j_gene: TRBJ1-6; len: 18; abundance: -; v_gene: TRBV5-4; d_gene: TRBD1; CDR3aa: CASSSGTGGSAEVSPLHF; CDR3nt: TGTGCCAGCAGTTCCGGGACAGGGGGTTCGGCGGAGGTTTCACCCCTCCACTTT
j_gene: TRBJ1-1; len: 14; abundance: -; v_gene: TRBV11-2; d_gene: TRBD1; CDR3aa: CASSLTGANTEAFF; CDR3nt: TGTGCCAGCAGCTTGACAGGGGCGAACACTGAAGCTTTCTTT
j_gene: TRBJ2-1; len: 17; abundance: once; v_gene: TRBV4-2; d_gene: TRBD2; CDR3aa: CASSPILAGGPVNEQFF; CDR3nt: TGTGCCAGCAGCCCGATACTAGCGGGGGGGCCTGTTAATGAGCAGTTCTTC
j_gene: TRBJ1-1; len: 15; abundance: once; v_gene: TRBV4-3; d_gene: -; CDR3aa: CASSQEIGGGTEAFF; CDR3nt: TGCGCCAGCAGCCAAGAGATAGGGGGGGGGACTGAAGCTTTCTTT
j_gene: TRBJ1-1; len: 15; abundance: -; v_gene: TRBV4-3; d_gene: TRBD1; CDR3aa: CASSQVSQGSTEAFF; CDR3nt: TGCGCCAGCAGCCAGGTATCACAGGGGAGCACTGAAGCTTTCTTT
j_gene: TRBJ1-1; len: 15; abundance: -; v_gene: TRBV4-1; d_gene: -; CDR3aa: CASSQGRTAPTEAFF; CDR3nt: TGCGCCAGCAGCCAAGGGAGGACGGCGCCTACTGAAGCTTTCTTT
j_gene: TRBJ2-3; len: 15; abundance: once; v_gene: TRBV29-1; d_gene: TRBD1; CDR3aa: CSVVGDRTSTDTQYF; CDR3nt: TGCAGCGTTGTGGGGGACAGAACTAGCACAGATACGCAGTATTTT
j_gene: TRBJ1-1; len: 15; abundance: -; v_gene: TRBV29-1; d_gene: TRBD1; CDR3aa: CSVEGWGQGLSEAFF; CDR3nt: TGCAGCGTTGAAGGTTGGGGACAGGGTTTGTCTGAAGCTTTCTTT
j_gene: TRBJ2-1; len: 16; abundance: -; v_gene: TRBV15; d_gene: -; CDR3aa: CATSRDPAGANNEQFF; CDR3nt: TGTGCCACCAGCAGAGATCCCGCGGGGGCCAACAATGAGCAGTTCTTC
j_gene: TRBJ2-3; len: 16; abundance: -; v_gene: TRBV7-3; d_gene: TRBD2; CDR3aa: CASSITSGGYTDTQYF; CDR3nt: TGTGCCAGCAGCATTACTAGCGGGGGATACACAGATACGCAGTATTTT
j_gene: TRBJ1-1; len: 13; abundance: -; v_gene: TRBV27; d_gene: -; CDR3aa: CASSLNGNTEAFF; CDR3nt: TGTGCCAGCAGTTTAAACGGTAACACTGAAGCTTTCTTT
j_gene: TRBJ2-3; len: 14; abundance: -; v_gene: TRBV4-3; d_gene: -; CDR3aa: CASGLPTSTDTQYF; CDR3nt: TGCGCCAGCGGCCTTCCAACTAGCACAGATACGCAGTATTTT
j_gene: TRBJ2-3; len: 16; abundance: few; v_gene: TRBV6-4; d_gene: TRBD2; CDR3aa: CASSDGTSGGADTQYF; CDR3nt: TGTGCCAGCAGTGACGGGACTAGCGGGGGGGCAGATACGCAGTATTTT
j_gene: TRBJ2-2; len: 14; abundance: -; v_gene: TRBV28; d_gene: -; CDR3aa: CASSLSGDTGELFF; CDR3nt: TGTGCCAGCAGTTTATCAGGGGACACCGGGGAGCTGTTTTTT
j_gene: TRBJ1-2; len: 17; abundance: -; v_gene: TRBV10-3; d_gene: TRBD1; CDR3aa: CAISASSFMGDRGGYTF; CDR3nt: TGTGCCATCAGTGCGTCCTCGTTTATGGGGGACAGGGGTGGCTACACCTTC
j_gene: TRBJ2-3; len: 16; abundance: -; v_gene: TRBV9; d_gene: TRBD2; CDR3aa: CASSVGTSGGADTQYF; CDR3nt: TGTGCCAGCAGCGTAGGGACTAGCGGGGGGGCAGATACGCAGTATTTT
j_gene: TRBJ1-3; len: 17; abundance: -; v_gene: TRBV5-1; d_gene: TRBD1; CDR3aa: CASAAELQGAAGNTIYF; CDR3nt: TGCGCCAGCGCCGCTGAACTACAGGGGGCGGCTGGAAACACCATATATTTT
j_gene: TRBJ2-1; len: 17; abundance: once; v_gene: TRBV7-2; d_gene: TRBD2; CDR3aa: CASSSPLERGLWNEQFF; CDR3nt: TGTGCCAGCAGCTCTCCGCTGGAGCGGGGTCTGTGGAATGAGCAGTTCTTC
j_gene: TRBJ1-2; len: 14; abundance: -; v_gene: TRBV4-1; d_gene: -; CDR3aa: CASSQSGGSYGYTF; CDR3nt: TGCGCCAGCAGTCAAAGCGGGGGCTCCTATGGCTACACCTTC
j_gene: TRBJ1-2; len: 13; abundance: -; v_gene: TRBV15; d_gene: TRBD1; CDR3aa: CATSDGTAYGYTF; CDR3nt: TGTGCCACCAGCGACGGGACAGCCTATGGCTACACCTTC
j_gene: TRBJ2-4; len: 15; abundance: -; v_gene: TRBV11-2; d_gene: -; CDR3aa: CASSLDPVPIDIQYF; CDR3nt: TGTGCCAGCAGCTTAGACCCAGTTCCGATCGACATTCAGTACTTC
j_gene: TRBJ1-2; len: 14; abundance: -; v_gene: TRBV16; d_gene: TRBD1; CDR3aa: CASSPRTGIYGYTF; CDR3nt: TGTGCCAGCAGCCCGAGGACAGGGATCTATGGCTACACCTTC
j_gene: TRBJ2-3; len: 16; abundance: -; v_gene: TRBV28; d_gene: -; CDR3aa: CASSSGVDSSTDTQYF; CDR3nt: TGTGCCAGCAGTTCCGGAGTAGATTCTAGCACAGATACGCAGTATTTT
j_gene: TRBJ1-2; len: 13; abundance: -; v_gene: TRBV7-6; d_gene: -; CDR3aa: CASSLQRRGGYTF; CDR3nt: TGTGCCAGCAGCTTACAACGCCGGGGGGGCTACACCTTC
j_gene: TRBJ1-2; len: 14; abundance: -; v_gene: TRBV30; d_gene: TRBD1; CDR3aa: CAWQTPGQGQGYTF; CDR3nt: TGTGCCTGGCAAACCCCGGGACAGGGCCAAGGCTACACCTTC
j_gene: TRBJ1-2; len: 15; abundance: -; v_gene: TRBV9; d_gene: -; CDR3aa: CASTEGSASSYGYTF; CDR3nt: TGTGCCAGCACCGAGGGCTCAGCCTCCTCCTATGGCTACACCTTC
j_gene: TRBJ1-6; len: 13; abundance: -; v_gene: TRBV27; d_gene: -; CDR3aa: CASSWTDNSPLHF; CDR3nt: TGTGCCAGCAGTTGGACAGATAATTCACCCCTCCACTTT
j_gene: TRBJ1-3; len: 12; abundance: -; v_gene: TRBV2; d_gene: -; CDR3aa: CASSGPRGRIYF; CDR3nt: TGTGCCAGCAGTGGACCCAGGGGCCGAATATATTTT
j_gene: TRBJ1-5; len: 17; abundance: -; v_gene: TRBV6-1; d_gene: -; CDR3aa: CASSVRLNDWVNQPQHF; CDR3nt: TGTGCCAGCAGTGTCCGCTTAAATGACTGGGTCAATCAGCCCCAGCATTTT
j_gene: TRBJ1-4; len: 16; abundance: -; v_gene: TRBV6-6; d_gene: -; CDR3aa: CASLGVGDRSNEKLFF; CDR3nt: TGTGCCAGCCTGGGGGTGGGTGACAGGTCTAATGAAAAACTGTTTTTT
j_gene: TRBJ1-5; len: 16; abundance: -; v_gene: TRBV28; d_gene: -; CDR3aa: CASSLPDRVGNQPQHF; CDR3nt: TGTGCCAGCAGTTTGCCCGACCGGGTGGGCAATCAGCCCCAGCATTTT
j_gene: TRBJ2-4; len: 14; abundance: -; v_gene: TRBV9; d_gene: TRBD1; CDR3aa: CASSVGDRGQQRYF; CDR3nt: TGTGCCAGCAGCGTAGGGGACAGGGGGCAACAAAGGTACTTC
j_gene: TRBJ2-5; len: 15; abundance: -; v_gene: TRBV13; d_gene: -; CDR3aa: CASSSSDKALGTQYF; CDR3nt: TGTGCCAGCAGCTCCTCGGACAAGGCGTTGGGGACCCAGTACTTC
j_gene: TRBJ2-1; len: 12; abundance: medium-sized; v_gene: TRBV4-1; d_gene: -; CDR3aa: CASSQDYYEQFF; CDR3nt: TGCGCCAGCAGCCAAGATTATTATGAGCAGTTCTTC
j_gene: TRBJ1-1; len: 13; abundance: -; v_gene: TRBV29-1; d_gene: -; CDR3aa: CSVDLGESAEAFF; CDR3nt: TGCAGCGTTGATCTAGGTGAGAGCGCTGAAGCTTTCTTT
j_gene: TRBJ2-5; len: 19; abundance: -; v_gene: TRBV5-6; d_gene: TRBD2; CDR3aa: CASSWNPGLAGGPQETQYF; CDR3nt: TGTGCCAGCAGCTGGAACCCGGGACTAGCGGGGGGGCCCCAAGAGACCCAGTACTTC
j_gene: TRBJ2-1; len: 13; abundance: -; v_gene: TRBV4-1; d_gene: TRBD1; CDR3aa: CASSQEGQPEQFF; CDR3nt: TGCGCCAGCAGCCAAGAGGGACAGCCGGAGCAGTTCTTC
j_gene: TRBJ2-1; len: 14; abundance: -; v_gene: TRBV6-5; d_gene: -; CDR3aa: CASSFGGTVSEQFF; CDR3nt: TGTGCCAGCAGTTTTGGGGGGACGGTCAGTGAGCAGTTCTTC